The 2 T cell receptor beta chains reported below all come from one sample, sequenced in a study of a mutant IDH1 vaccine in newly diagnosed glioma. The sample's time point: baseline, week 1 (first vaccination visit). Stated treatment: pre-vaccination baseline after standard-of-care therapy. The protocol was immunoSEQ multiplex PCR, while the TCRdb copy is restricted to in-frame clones and leaves out a portion. The table includes tens of thousands of clones, around 80% detected once. The source material was PBMCs, sampled from a glioma patient treated with radiotherapy, temozolomide or both. The receptors stem from a middle-aged man with glioma. Some clones in this sample may be carry-over from other donors' samples.

CDR3 coding DNA: TGTGCCAGCAGCCGGACACTGAACACTGAAGCTTTCTTT. Translated, it gives CASSRTLNTEAFF. The rearrangement uses TRBV6-5 and TRBJ1-1; possibly TRBD1 for D (5 bases). From germline, CDR1 is MNHEY and CDR2 SVGAGI. V lost 6 bases and J lost 0, with 8 bases in between. The length of the CDR3 is 13 residues.

Only a few counts were recorded for this clone. V is TRBV7-8 and J is TRBJ2-7; D gene uncertain. This CDR3 comprises 19 residues. V lost 4 bases and J lost 0, with 25 bases in between. The V gene's germline CDR1 is SGHVS and CDR2 FQNEAQ. CDR3 nucleotide sequence: TGTGCCAGCAGCTCCTCCGGCGGTCGGTACACGTCCCCCTCCTACGAGCAGTACTTC. Encoded protein: CASSSSGGRYTSPSYEQYF.